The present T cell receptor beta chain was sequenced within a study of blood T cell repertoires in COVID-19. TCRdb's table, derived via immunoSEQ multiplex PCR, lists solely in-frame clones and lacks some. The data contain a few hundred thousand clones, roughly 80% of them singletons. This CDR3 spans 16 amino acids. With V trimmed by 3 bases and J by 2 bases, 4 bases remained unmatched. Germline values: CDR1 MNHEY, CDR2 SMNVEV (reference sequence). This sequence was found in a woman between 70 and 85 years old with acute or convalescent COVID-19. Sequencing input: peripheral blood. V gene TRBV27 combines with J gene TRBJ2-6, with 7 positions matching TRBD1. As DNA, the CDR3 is TGTGCCAGCAGTTTGCTGGGGACAGCTGGGGCCAACGTCCTGACTTTC. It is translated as CASSLLGTAGANVLTF.